Presented here are 19 T cell receptor beta chains from one specimen sequenced in a study of T cells after yellow fever vaccination. TCRdb re-analysed the 5' RACE reads in MiXCR, keeping a single row per CDR3 protein. The sample has fewer than 100,000 distinct CDR3 sequences, 5.8% seen once. The sample in question was CD8+ T cells sorted from PBMCs, obtained 10 days after the yellow fever booster vaccination. Every receptor here comes from a man between 18 and 35 years old who received the YFV17D yellow fever vaccine.

This clonotype was counted ten times or more. This rearrangement joins TRBV11-1 to TRBJ2-5; no reliable D call. The germline V gene has CDR1 SGHAT and CDR2 FQDESV (reference sequence). This CDR3 contains 14 residues. Trimming removed 4 bases from V and 3 bases from J, with 12 bases in between. In nucleotides, the CDR3 is TGTGCCAGCAGCTCCTGGACGATAGAAGAGACCCAGTACTTC. It specifies CASSSWTIEETQYF. Full variable domain (rest looked up from reference TRBV11-1 and TRBJ2-5): EAEVAQSPRYKITEKSQAVAFWCDPISGHATLYWYRQILGQGPELLVQFQDESVVDDSQLPKDRFSAERLKGVDSTLKIQPAELGDSAMYLCASSSWTIEETQYFGPGTRLLVL.

This clonotype came up a few times. The chain combines TRBV4-1 with TRBJ1-2, with D perhaps matching TRBD1 (5 bases). The CDR3 covers 15 residues. Per germline, CDR1 MGHRA and CDR2 YSYEKL. Between the trimmed V and J ends, which lost 4 bases and 10 bases, there was a span of 22 bases. The DNA for the CDR3 is TGCGCCAGCAGCCCAAGGGATGGGGCCCCTACCGCCTACACCTTC. Protein: CASSPRDGAPTAYTF.

This clonotype was detected many times. This chain uses TRBV4-3 with TRBJ2-6; D remains ambiguous. Trimming took 2 bases from V and 0 from J, leaving 8 bases between them. The V gene's germline CDR1 is LGHNA and CDR2 YSLEER. The CDR3 runs 16 residues. This CDR3 is CASSQSSVSGANVLTF. Here the CDR3 DNA reads TGCGCCAGCAGCCAATCTTCAGTCTCTGGGGCCAACGTCCTGACTTTC.

This clonotype came up once. The chain combines TRBV20-1 with TRBJ2-3; D could derive from TRBD1 or TRBD2 (5 bases each). Germline CDR1 and CDR2: DFQATT and SNEGSKA (reference sequence). CDR3 length: 15 amino acids. Between the trimmed V and J ends, which lost 0 bases and 1 base, there was a span of 11 bases. Here the CDR3 reads CSARDFRGGTDTQYF. The CDR3 region has the DNA TGCAGTGCTAGAGACTTCCGAGGGGGCACAGATACGCAGTATTTT.

This clonotype appeared many times. The DNA for the CDR3 is TGTGCTAGTGGCCTGGGACAGGGGCTCCACAATGAGCAGTTCTTC. Encoded protein: CASGLGQGLHNEQFF. The V gene is TRBV12-5, the J gene TRBJ2-1, with 10 nucleotides matching TRBD1. In germline, CDR1 is LGHNT, CDR2 FRNRAP. With 6 bases clipped from V and 5 bases from J, the junction kept 7 bases outside the gene matches. The CDR3 length is 15 residues. Full variable domain (outside the CDR3, taken from reference TRBV12-5 and TRBJ2-1): DARVTQTPRHKVTEMGQEVTMRCQPILGHNTVFWYRQTMMQGLELLAYFRNRAPLDDSGMPKDRFSAEMPDATLATLKIQPSEPRDSAVYFCASGLGQGLHNEQFFGPGTRLTVL.

The rearrangement joins TRBV3-1 to TRBJ1-2, with 7 bases lining up with TRBD1. CDR3 length equals 15 residues. Germline CDR1 is LGHDT and CDR2 is YNNKEL (reference sequence). The V gene end was trimmed by 4 bases and the J gene end by 1 base; junction bases not matched to a gene: 6. DNA of the CDR3: TGTGCCAGCAGCCCTTTGGGACAGCATAACTATGGCTACACCTTC. Amino acids: CASSPLGQHNYGYTF.

This clonotype came up a few times. The genes are TRBV4-1 and TRBJ2-7; 10 bases fit TRBD1. Germline V gives CDR1 MGHRA, CDR2 YSYEKL. This CDR3 has 15 amino acids. The junction had 5 bases not matched to a gene; V was cut back by 3 bases and J by 3 bases. The CDR3 reads CASSQGTGELYEQYF. CDR3 nucleotides: TGCGCCAGCAGCCAGGGGACAGGGGAACTCTACGAGCAGTACTTC.

The sample holds many counts of this clonotype. This chain links TRBV9 with TRBJ2-2; 9 nucleotides line up with TRBD2. This CDR3 contains 17 residues. Germline CDR1 is SGDLS and CDR2 is YYNGEE. J was trimmed by 1 base and V by 0 bases; bases with no gene match: 4. Written as DNA, the CDR3 is TGTGCCAGCAGCGTAGAGGTAGCGGGGGAGAACACCGGGGAGCTGTTTTTT. This codes for CASSVEVAGENTGELFF.

This clonotype was picked up a small number of times. This chain joins TRBV5-4 and TRBJ1-4; 9 nucleotides align to TRBD1. This CDR3 has 16 residues. The V gene end was trimmed by 4 bases and the J gene end by 2 bases; junction bases not matched to a gene: 6. CDR1 is SGHNT and CDR2 is YYREEE in the germline V gene (reference sequence). CDR3 region: CASSPGTGLTNEKLFF. Here the CDR3 DNA reads TGTGCCAGCAGCCCCGGGACAGGGCTGACTAATGAAAAACTGTTTTTT.

The chain combines TRBV4-1 with TRBJ1-6; no firm D call. CDR3 length: 14 residues. Germline CDR1 MGHRA, CDR2 YSYEKL. Deletions cut 0 bases from V and 9 bases from J, with 9 bases between. CDR3 region: CASSQDTRISPLHF. As DNA, the CDR3 is TGCGCCAGCAGCCAAGATACGCGGATTTCACCCCTCCACTTT.

There are a few counts of this clonotype. The V call is TRBV18, the J call TRBJ2-2; no definite D call. With 2 bases removed from V and 3 bases from J, the gap between germline ends came to 7 bases. This CDR3 has 14 residues. Germline V gene data show CDR1 as KGHSH and CDR2 as LQKENI. The chain's CDR3 is CASSPTDYTGELFF. The CDR3 nucleotides are TGTGCCAGCTCACCAACAGACTACACCGGGGAGCTGTTTTTT.

This clonotype turned up a few times. The chain uses TRBV7-9 and TRBJ1-2, with D possibly being TRBD1 (6 bases). Germline V CDR1 and CDR2: SEHNR, FQNEAQ (reference sequence). Deletions cut 2 bases from V and 7 bases from J, with 20 bases between. The CDR3 loop spans 16 amino acids. The CDR3 loop reads CASSLRGTPGWFGYTF. The CDR3 DNA is TGTGCCAGCAGCTTACGCGGGACACCGGGTTGGTTTGGCTACACCTTC.

The genes are TRBV20-1 and TRBJ2-4; TRBD1 might be the D (5 bases). The V gene lost 5 bases and the J gene lost 5 bases, with 7 bases spanning the gap. There are 11 residues in the CDR3. Germline V gives CDR1 DFQATT, CDR2 SNEGSKA (reference sequence). CDR3 DNA: TGCAGTGCTGGACATGAAAACATTCAGTACTTC. Translated, it gives CSAGHENIQYF.

This clonotype has more than one count but fewer than ten. This rearrangement joins TRBV7-8 to TRBJ1-1; tentative D call: TRBD1 (5 bases). The CDR3 consists of 18 residues. CDR1 and CDR2 (germline): SGHVS, FQNEAQ. Trimming removed 2 bases from V and 3 bases from J, with 22 bases in between. CDR3 coding DNA: TGTGCCAGCAGCTTAAGATCGTTCAGGGTGGGGAGGGACACTGAAGCTTTCTTT. It is translated as CASSLRSFRVGRDTEAFF.

There are a few counts of this clonotype. The chain links TRBV6-6 to TRBJ2-7, with D possibly TRBD2 on 6 matching bases. Per germline, CDR1 MNHNY and CDR2 SVGAGI (reference sequence). V lost 2 bases to trimming and J lost 3 bases, with 11 bases between them. The CDR3 consists of 14 residues. The CDR3 coding sequence is TGTGCCAGCAGTTACAGGCGGGGTGTCTACGAGCAGTACGTC. Protein: CASSYRRGVYEQYV.

The chain combines TRBV29-1 with TRBJ2-5; the D gene is possibly TRBD2 (6 bases). This CDR3 spans 12 amino acids. V was clipped by 4 bases and J by 5 bases, with 11 bases between them. Germline CDR1 SQVTM, CDR2 ANQGSEA. CDR3 sequence (DNA): TGCAGCGTTGGGGTAGGAGGGGAGACCCAGTACTTC. Protein: CSVGVGGETQYF.

This clonotype was detected only a few times. The rearrangement uses TRBV6-1 and TRBJ2-7, with D possibly being TRBD1 or TRBD2 (5 bases each). Germline CDR1 MNHNS, CDR2 SASEGT. CDR3 size: 14 residues. V dropped 10 bases and J dropped 4 bases, with 20 bases sitting between them. This CDR3 is CATGPGTVTYEQYF. In DNA, the CDR3 is TGTGCCACGGGGCCCGGGACCGTGACTTACGAGCAGTACTTC.

This clonotype was picked up many times. The rearrangement joins TRBV4-3 to TRBJ1-5; 7 nucleotides agree with TRBD1. V dropped 2 bases and J dropped 5; count of bases not matched to a gene: 6. Germline V gives CDR1 LGHNA, CDR2 YSLEER. The CDR3 runs to 15 residues. CDR3 coding DNA: TGCGCCAGCAGCCAACATACAGGGGTAGATCAGCCCCAGCATTTT. Translated, it gives CASSQHTGVDQPQHF.

The chain combines TRBV25-1 with TRBJ2-3; 7 bases map to TRBD1. Losses at the gene ends were 2 bases for V and 6 bases for J; bases not matched to a gene: 8. The germline V gene has CDR1 MGHDK and CDR2 SYGVNS. This CDR3 is built from 15 residues. The CDR3 sequence: CASSEGTTGADTQYF. The CDR3 nucleotides read TGTGCCAGCAGTGAAGGGACAACAGGGGCGGATACGCAGTATTTT.